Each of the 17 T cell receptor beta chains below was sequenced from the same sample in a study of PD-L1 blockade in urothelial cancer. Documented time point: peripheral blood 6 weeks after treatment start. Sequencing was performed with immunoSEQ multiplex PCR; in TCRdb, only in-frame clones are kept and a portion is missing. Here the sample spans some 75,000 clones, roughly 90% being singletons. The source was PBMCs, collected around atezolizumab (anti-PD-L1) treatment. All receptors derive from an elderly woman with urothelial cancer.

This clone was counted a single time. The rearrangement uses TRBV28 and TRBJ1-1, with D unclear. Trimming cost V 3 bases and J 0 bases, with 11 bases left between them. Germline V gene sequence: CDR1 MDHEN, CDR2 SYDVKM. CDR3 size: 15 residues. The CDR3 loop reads CASSLRVLLNTEAFF. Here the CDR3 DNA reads TGTGCCAGCAGTTTGAGGGTCCTTTTGAACACTGAAGCTTTCTTT.

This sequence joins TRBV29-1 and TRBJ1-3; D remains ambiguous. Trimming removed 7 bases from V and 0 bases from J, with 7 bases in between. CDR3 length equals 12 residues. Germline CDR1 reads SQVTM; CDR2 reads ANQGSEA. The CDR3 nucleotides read TGCAGCGCACACAGCTCTGGAAACACCATATATTTT. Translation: CSAHSSGNTIYF.

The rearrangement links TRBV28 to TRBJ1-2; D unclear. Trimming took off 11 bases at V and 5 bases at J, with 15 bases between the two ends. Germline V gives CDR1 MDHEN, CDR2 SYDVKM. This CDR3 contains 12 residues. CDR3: CAAARSSYGYTF. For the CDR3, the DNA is TGTGCCGCAGCGAGGAGCTCTTATGGCTACACCTTC.

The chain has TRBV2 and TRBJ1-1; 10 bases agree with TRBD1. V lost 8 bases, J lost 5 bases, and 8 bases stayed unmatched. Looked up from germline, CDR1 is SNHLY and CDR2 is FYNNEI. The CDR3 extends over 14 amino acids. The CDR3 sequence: CASRSDRGLTEAFF. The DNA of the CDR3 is TGTGCCAGCCGCTCCGACAGGGGGCTTACTGAAGCTTTCTTT. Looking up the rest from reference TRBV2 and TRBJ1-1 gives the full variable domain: EPEVTQTPSHQVTQMGQEVILRCVPISNHLYFYWYRQILGQKVEFLVSFYNNEISEKSEIFDDQFSVERPDGSNFTLKIRSTKLEDSAMYFCASRSDRGLTEAFFGQGTRLTVV.

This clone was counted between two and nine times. CDR3 loop: CAWYEGVGYTF. Written as DNA, the CDR3 is TGTGCCTGGTACGAAGGGGTTGGCTACACCTTC. The chain is built from TRBV30 and TRBJ1-2; TRBD1 is a possible D gene (5 bases). The CDR3 covers 11 residues. Per the germline V gene, CDR1 is GTSNPN and CDR2 is SVGIG (reference sequence). Trimming took off 5 bases at V and 7 bases at J, with 11 bases between the two ends.

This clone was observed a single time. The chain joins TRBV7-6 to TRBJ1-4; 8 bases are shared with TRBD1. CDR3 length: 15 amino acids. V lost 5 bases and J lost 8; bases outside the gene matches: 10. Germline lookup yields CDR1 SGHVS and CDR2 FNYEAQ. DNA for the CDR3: TGTGCCAGCAGCCCGTCGACAGGGGTGGGGGAAAAACTGTTTTTT. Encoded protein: CASSPSTGVGEKLFF.

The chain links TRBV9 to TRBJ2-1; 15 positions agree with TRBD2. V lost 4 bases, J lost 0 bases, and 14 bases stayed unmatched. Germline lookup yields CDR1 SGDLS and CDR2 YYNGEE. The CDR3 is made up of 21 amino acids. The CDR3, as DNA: TGTGCCAGCAGCTACCCTGTGGGGGGGACTAGCGGGAGGCCCTCCTACAATGAGCAGTTCTTC. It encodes CASSYPVGGTSGRPSYNEQFF.

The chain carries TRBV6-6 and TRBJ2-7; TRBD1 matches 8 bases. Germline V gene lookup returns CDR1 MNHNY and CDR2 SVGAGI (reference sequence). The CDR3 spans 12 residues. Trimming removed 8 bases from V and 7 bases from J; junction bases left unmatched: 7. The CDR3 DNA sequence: TGTGCCAGCGGGACAGGTGCTGAGGAGCAGTACTTC. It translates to CASGTGAEEQYF.

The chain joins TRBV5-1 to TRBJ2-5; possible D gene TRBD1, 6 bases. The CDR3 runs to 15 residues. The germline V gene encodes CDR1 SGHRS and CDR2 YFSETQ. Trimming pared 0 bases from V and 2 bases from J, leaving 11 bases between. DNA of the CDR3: TGCGCCAGCAGCTTGGAGGGGACACTTCAAGAGACCCAGTACTTC. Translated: CASSLEGTLQETQYF.

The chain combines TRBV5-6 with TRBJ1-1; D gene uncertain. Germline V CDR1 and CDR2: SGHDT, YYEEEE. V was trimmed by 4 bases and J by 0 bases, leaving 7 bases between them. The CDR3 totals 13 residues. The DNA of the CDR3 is TGTGCCAGCAGCGCAGATATGAACACTGAAGCTTTCTTT. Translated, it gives CASSADMNTEAFF.

This CDR3 reads CASSSTTGFGYGYTF. CDR3 bases: TGTGCCAGCAGCTCCACCACAGGGTTTGGGTATGGCTACACCTTC. This sequence joins TRBV7-6 and TRBJ1-2; D perhaps matches TRBD1 (6 bases). Germline CDR1 and CDR2: SGHVS and FNYEAQ. The germline V and J ends were trimmed by 4 bases and 5 bases, with 17 bases remaining between them. CDR3 length: 15 residues.

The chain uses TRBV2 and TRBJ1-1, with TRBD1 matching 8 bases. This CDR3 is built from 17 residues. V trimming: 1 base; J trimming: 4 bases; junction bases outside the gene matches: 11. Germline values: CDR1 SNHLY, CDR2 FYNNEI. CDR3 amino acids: CASSEGQGRRGGTEAFF. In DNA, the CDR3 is TGTGCCAGCAGTGAAGGACAGGGGAGGAGGGGTGGCACTGAAGCTTTCTTT.

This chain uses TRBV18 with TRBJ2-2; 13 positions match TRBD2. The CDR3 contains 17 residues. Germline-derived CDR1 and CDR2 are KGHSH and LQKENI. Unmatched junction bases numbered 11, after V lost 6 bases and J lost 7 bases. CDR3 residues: CASSLPLAGGPGGELFF. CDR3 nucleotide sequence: TGTGCCAGCTCTCTCCCACTAGCGGGAGGGCCCGGCGGGGAGCTGTTTTTT. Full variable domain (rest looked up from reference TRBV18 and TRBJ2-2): NAGVMQNPRHLVRRRGQEARLRCSPMKGHSHVYWYRQLPEEGLKFMVYLQKENIIDESGMPKERFSAEFPKEGPSILRIQQVVRGDSAAYFCASSLPLAGGPGGELFFGEGSRLTVL.

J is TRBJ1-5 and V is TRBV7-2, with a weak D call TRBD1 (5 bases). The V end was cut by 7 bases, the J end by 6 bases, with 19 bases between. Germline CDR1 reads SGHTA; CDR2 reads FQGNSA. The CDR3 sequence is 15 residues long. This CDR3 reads CASNPGAGMGQPQHF. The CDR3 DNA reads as TGTGCCAGCAACCCCGGGGCGGGGATGGGTCAGCCCCAGCATTTT. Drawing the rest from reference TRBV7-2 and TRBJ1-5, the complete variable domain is GAGVSQSPSNKVTEKGKDVELRCDPISGHTALYWYRQSLGQGLEFLIYFQGNSAPDKSGLPSDRFSAERTGGSVSTLTIQRTQQEDSAVYLCASNPGAGMGQPQHFGDGTRLSIL.

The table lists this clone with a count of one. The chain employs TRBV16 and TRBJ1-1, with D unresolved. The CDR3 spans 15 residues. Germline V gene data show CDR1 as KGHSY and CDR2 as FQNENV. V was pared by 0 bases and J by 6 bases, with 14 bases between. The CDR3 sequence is CASSQSRASGAEAFF. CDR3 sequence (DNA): TGTGCCAGCAGCCAATCCCGGGCCAGCGGGGCTGAAGCTTTCTTT.

DNA of the CDR3: TGCGCCAGCGGTCCAGGGGGCTCCGAGCAGTACTTC. This translates into CASGPGGSEQYF. The J gene is TRBJ2-7, the V gene TRBV5-1, with 8 bases fitting TRBD1. Trimming removed 7 bases from V and 6 bases from J; junction bases left unmatched: 6. CDR3 size: 12 residues. CDR1 SGHRS and CDR2 YFSETQ come from the germline V gene.

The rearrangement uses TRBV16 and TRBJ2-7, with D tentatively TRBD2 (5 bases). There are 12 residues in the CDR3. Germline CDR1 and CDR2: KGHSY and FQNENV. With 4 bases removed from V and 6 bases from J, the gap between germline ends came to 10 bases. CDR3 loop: CASSPSGLEQYF. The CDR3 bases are TGTGCCAGCAGCCCCTCTGGACTCGAGCAGTACTTC.